This passage covers 10 T cell receptor beta chains from one sample sequenced in a study of T-cell reconstitution after alpha-beta-depleted transplantation in children (TCRdb year 2016). Library generation was performed with PCR. The instrument given in TCRdb is Illumina HiSeq 2500. TCR libraries were prepared with molecular barcoding, using unique molecular identifiers to normalize TCRbeta repertoire quantification. TCRdb trimmed public reads at Q25 via fastp, called clones via MiXCR and kept in-frame beta chains. For every CDR3 protein sequence, its rows merge into one entry that carries the most common genes and DNA. Recorded for this sample are 240,000 or so distinct CDR3 sequences; roughly 8.2% of them occurred a single time. The ten largest clones take up roughly 6% of the sample. The meaning of the sample's treatment or condition label: allogeneic hematopoietic cell transplantation with graft depleted of TCRalphabeta T cells and CD19 B cells.

The specimen comprised PBMCs, mostly from graft donor cells, sampled 180 days after TCRalphabeta/CD19-depleted stem cell transplant. The receptors here all came from a male patient between 5 and 17 years old who had a stem cell transplant for acute lymphoblastic leukemia, so the T cells may come from the graft donor.

The table lists this clonotype with many counts. The chain has TRBV20-1 and TRBJ2-7, with D maybe TRBD2 (6 bases). CDR1 is DFQATT, CDR2 SNEGSKA, per germline (reference sequence). With 4 bases removed from V and 4 bases from J, the gap between germline ends came to 14 bases. This CDR3 contains 13 residues. The DNA of the CDR3 is TGCAGTGCTAATCCCGGGAGAGGGTACGAGCAGTACTTC. It is translated as CSANPGRGYEQYF.

This clonotype was counted at least ten times. The CDR3 is CATKLARLGWEQYF. DNA for the CDR3: TGTGCCACCAAACTAGCGCGCCTGGGGTGGGAGCAGTACTTC. The genes are TRBV28 and TRBJ2-7; TRBD2 aligns across 7 bases. CDR3 length equals 14 residues. Per germline, CDR1 MDHEN and CDR2 SYDVKM. V trimming: 10 bases; J trimming: 7 bases; junction bases outside the gene matches: 16.

This clonotype was seen many times. This chain connects TRBV3-1 to TRBJ1-6; 9 nucleotides match TRBD1. This CDR3 contains 16 residues. Germline CDR1 is LGHDT and CDR2 is YNNKEL (reference sequence). J was trimmed by 10 bases and V by 4 bases; bases with no gene match: 11. For the CDR3, the DNA is TGTGCCAGCAGCCGGATCCCACAGGGGGCCGGGTCACCCCTCCACTTT. It specifies CASSRIPQGAGSPLHF.

The chain has TRBV18 and TRBJ1-4; D perhaps matches TRBD1 (6 bases). V was clipped by 3 bases and J by 8 bases, with 16 bases between them. Looked up from germline, CDR1 is KGHSH and CDR2 is LQKENI. The CDR3 has 15 residues. CDR3 sequence: CASSPNRESQEKLFF. In DNA form, the CDR3 reads TGTGCCAGCTCACCGAACAGGGAGTCACAGGAAAAACTGTTTTTT.

On this clonotype itself: This could be a read error, since a much larger clone is one nucleotide away. V is TRBV6-5 and J is TRBJ1-4, with no clear D. The CDR3 covers 14 residues. Looked up from germline, CDR1 is MNHEY and CDR2 is SVGAGI. The CDR3 spells CASSYSGSNENLFF. The CDR3 DNA reads TGTGCCAGCAGTTATTCCGGGTCTAATGAAAACCTGTTTTTT.

This clonotype was seen ten or more times. The chain joins TRBV9 to TRBJ1-2, with 9 bases identical to TRBD1. Germline loops: CDR1 SGDLS, CDR2 YYNGEE. V shed 3 bases and J 8 bases; nucleotides not matched to a gene: 8. The CDR3 contains 14 residues. CDR3 coding DNA: TGTGCCAGCAGCGCACCGGGGACAGGGAACGGCTACACCTTC. Amino acid sequence: CASSAPGTGNGYTF. The complete variable domain, with remaining parts taken from reference TRBV9 and TRBJ1-2, reads DSGVTQTPKHLITATGQRVTLRCSPRSGDLSVYWYQQSLDQGLQFLIQYYNGEERAKGNILERFSAQQFPDLHSELNLSSLELGDSALYFCASSAPGTGNGYTFGSGTRLTVV.

This clonotype was counted ten times or more. The chain joins TRBV7-6 to TRBJ2-4, with 8 bases that match TRBD1. CDR1 and CDR2 from the germline V gene are SGHVS and FNYEAQ. The CDR3 has 17 amino acids. The J segment lost 7 bases and the V segment lost 0 bases, leaving 11 bases of the junction unmatched. CDR3 residues: CASSLAIGQGGSNIQYF. In DNA, the CDR3 is TGTGCCAGCAGCTTAGCGATAGGACAGGGTGGGAGTAACATTCAGTACTTC.

This clonotype was observed many times. The V and J genes are TRBV12-3 or TRBV12-4 and TRBJ1-2; D is undetermined. The V and J ends lost 10 bases and 2 bases respectively, with 20 bases between them. The CDR3 spans 15 residues. CDR3 residues: CATIEGRGRNYGYTF. The CDR3 DNA reads as TGTGCCACCATTGAAGGCCGCGGACGGAACTATGGCTACACCTTC.

This clonotype was seen at least ten times. The V gene is TRBV2, the J gene TRBJ1-2; 7 bases match TRBD1. Germline V gene sequence: CDR1 SNHLY, CDR2 FYNNEI. Trimming cost V 0 bases and J 10 bases; bases outside gene matches: 17. This CDR3 contains 17 residues. The CDR3 sequence is CASSEASYRGDRFIYTF. The DNA for the CDR3 is TGTGCCAGCAGTGAAGCGAGTTACCGGGGGGACAGATTTATCTACACCTTC.

This clonotype showed up many times. V usage is TRBV15 and J usage is TRBJ2-3; no clear D. Germline V lookup: CDR1 LNHNV, CDR2 YYDKDF (reference sequence). The CDR3 has 14 amino acids. V was shortened by 3 bases and J by 3 bases, with 10 bases between the two germline ends. The CDR3 region is CATSSFTGTDTQYF. For the CDR3, the DNA is TGTGCCACCAGCAGCTTTACCGGGACAGATACGCAGTATTTT.